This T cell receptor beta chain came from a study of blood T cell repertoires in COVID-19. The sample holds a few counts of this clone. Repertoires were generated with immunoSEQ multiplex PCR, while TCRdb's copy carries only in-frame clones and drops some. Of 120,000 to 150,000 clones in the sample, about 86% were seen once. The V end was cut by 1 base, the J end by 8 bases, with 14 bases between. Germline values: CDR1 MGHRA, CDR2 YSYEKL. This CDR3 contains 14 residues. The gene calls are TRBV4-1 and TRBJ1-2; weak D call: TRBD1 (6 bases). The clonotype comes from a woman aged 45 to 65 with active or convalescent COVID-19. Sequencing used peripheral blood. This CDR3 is CASSQAGADRGYTF. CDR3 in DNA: TGCGCCAGCAGCCAAGCAGGTGCGGACAGAGGCTACACCTTC.